This T cell receptor (beta chain) comes out of a study of CD8+CD57+ T cells in acquired aplastic anemia. Overall study context: Sorted cells (CD4+ and CD8+) yielded DNA amounts that averaged roughly 3 ug.

Germline V lookup: CDR1 MGHDK, CDR2 SYGVNS. The CDR3 runs to 12 residues. It was patients with CD8+CD57+ cell expansion by flow cytometry who were chosen for sequencing. This clonotype was seen a handful of times. Since a much larger clone is just one base distant, this may be a read error. Genomic DNA served as template for TCR beta VDJ and CDR3 profiling. TCRdb itself ran the reads through MiXCR, one entry per CDR3 protein. The sample records roughly 500,000 distinct CDR3 sequences, around 32% being singletons. The sequence was collected from a human donor with aplastic anemia. J is TRBJ1-2 and V is TRBV25-1, with a weak D call TRBD1 (5 bases). The sequenced sample consisted of sorted CD4+, CD8+, or CD8+CD57+ T cells (not recorded which) from PBMCs. The CDR3 DNA is TGTACCAGCAGTGAAGGGGTATATGGCTACACCTTC. Translating it yields CTSSEGVYGYTF.